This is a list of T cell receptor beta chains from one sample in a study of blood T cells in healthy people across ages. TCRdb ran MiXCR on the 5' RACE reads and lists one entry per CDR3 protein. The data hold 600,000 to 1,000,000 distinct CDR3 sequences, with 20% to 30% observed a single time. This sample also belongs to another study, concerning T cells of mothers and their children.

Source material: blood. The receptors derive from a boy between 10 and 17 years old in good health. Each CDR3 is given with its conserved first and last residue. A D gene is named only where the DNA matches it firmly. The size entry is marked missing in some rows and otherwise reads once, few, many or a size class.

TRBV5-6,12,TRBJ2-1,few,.,CASSILANEQFF,TGTGCCAGCAGCATACTAGCTAATGAGCAGTTCTTC
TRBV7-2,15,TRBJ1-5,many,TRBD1,CASSLTGVSNQPQHF,TGTGCCAGCAGCTTGACAGGGGTTAGCAATCAGCCCCAGCATTTT
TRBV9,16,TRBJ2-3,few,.,CASSESGTLSTDTQYF,TGTGCCAGCAGCGAGTCCGGGACATTAAGCACAGATACGCAGTATTTT
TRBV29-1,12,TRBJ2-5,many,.,CSAARGQETQYF,TGCAGCGCGGCCCGGGGGCAAGAGACCCAGTACTTC
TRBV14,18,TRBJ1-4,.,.,CASSQDGNTIATNEKLFF,TGTGCCAGCAGCCAAGACGGAAACACCATAGCAACTAATGAAAAACTGTTTTTT
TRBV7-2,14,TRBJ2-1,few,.,CASSLERQNNEQFF,TGTGCCAGCAGCTTAGAGCGCCAAAACAATGAGCAGTTCTTC
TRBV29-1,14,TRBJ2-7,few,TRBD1,CSAVTGTGDYEQYF,TGCAGCGCCGTGACAGGGACCGGGGACTACGAGCAGTACTTC
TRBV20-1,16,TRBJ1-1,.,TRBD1,CSAREVRWDRASEAFF,TGCAGTGCTAGAGAAGTTAGGTGGGACAGGGCTTCTGAAGCTTTCTTT
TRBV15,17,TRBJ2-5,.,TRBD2,CATSRDLAGATQETQYF,TGTGCCACCAGCAGAGACCTAGCGGGGGCGACCCAAGAGACCCAGTACTTC
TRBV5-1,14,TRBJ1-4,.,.,CASSLDTSNEKLFF,TGCGCCAGCAGCTTGGACACATCTAATGAAAAACTGTTTTTT
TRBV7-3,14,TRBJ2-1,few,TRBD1,CASSTGTVPNEQFF,TGTGCCAGCAGCACCGGGACAGTCCCCAATGAGCAGTTCTTC
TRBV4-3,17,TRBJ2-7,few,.,CASSQSSETQESYEQYF,TGCGCCAGCAGCCAATCGTCAGAGACCCAGGAGTCCTACGAGCAGTACTTC
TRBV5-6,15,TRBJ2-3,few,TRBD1,CASRFRQGVTDTQYF,TGTGCCAGCAGATTCCGACAGGGCGTCACAGATACGCAGTATTTT
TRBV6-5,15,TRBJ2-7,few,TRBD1,CASSYPTGEGYEQYF,TGTGCCAGCAGTTACCCGACAGGGGAAGGATACGAGCAGTACTTC
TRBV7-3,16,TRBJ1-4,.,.,CASSPYPTLSNEKLFF,TGTGCCAGCAGCCCCTACCCGACTCTATCTAATGAAAAACTGTTTTTT
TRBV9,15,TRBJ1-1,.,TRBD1,CASSPSRQGNTEAFF,TGTGCCAGCAGCCCAAGCCGACAGGGCAACACTGAAGCTTTCTTT
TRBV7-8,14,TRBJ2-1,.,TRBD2,CASSLAGYYNEQFF,TGTGCCAGCAGCCTAGCGGGTTACTACAATGAGCAGTTCTTC
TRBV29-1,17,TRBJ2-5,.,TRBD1,CSVETRDRGKVVETQYF,TGCAGCGTTGAAACTCGGGACAGGGGGAAAGTCGTCGAGACCCAGTACTTC
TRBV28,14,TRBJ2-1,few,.,CASSPRGLYNEQFF,TGTGCCAGCAGCCCAAGAGGGCTGTACAATGAGCAGTTCTTC
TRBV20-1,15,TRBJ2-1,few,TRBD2,CSARDSASGNNEQFF,TGCAGTGCTAGAGATTCGGCTAGCGGGAACAATGAGCAGTTCTTC
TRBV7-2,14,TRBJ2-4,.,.,CASSLGTLKNIQYF,TGTGCCAGCAGCCTAGGGACACTGAAAAACATTCAGTACTTC
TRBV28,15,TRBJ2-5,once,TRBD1,CASSVGTGGGKTQYF,TGTGCCAGCAGCGTGGGGACAGGGGGCGGGAAGACCCAGTACTTC
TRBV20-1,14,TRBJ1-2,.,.,CSARDLSGPYGYTF,TGCAGTGCTAGAGATCTATCAGGGCCGTATGGCTACACCTTC
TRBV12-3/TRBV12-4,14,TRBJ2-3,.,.,CASRCRQTSDTQYF,TGTGCCAGCAGGTGCCGACAGACTTCAGATACGCAGTATTTT
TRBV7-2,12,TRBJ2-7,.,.,CASSNGGYEQYF,TGTGCCAGCAGCAATGGGGGCTACGAGCAGTACTTC
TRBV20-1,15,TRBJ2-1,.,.,CSARAQWGMNNEQFF,TGCAGTGCTAGGGCACAGTGGGGGATGAACAATGAGCAGTTCTTC
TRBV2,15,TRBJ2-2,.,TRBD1,CASKGQTLNTGEPFF,TGTGCCAGTAAGGGACAGACCTTGAACACCGGGGAGCCGTTTTTT
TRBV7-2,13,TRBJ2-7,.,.,CASSLRGRGEQYF,TGTGCCAGCAGCTTAAGGGGTAGAGGCGAGCAGTACTTC
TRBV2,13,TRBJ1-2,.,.,CASSEEHNYGYTF,TGTGCCAGCAGTGAGGAACATAACTATGGCTACACCTTC
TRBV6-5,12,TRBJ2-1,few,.,CASSYEAGEQFF,TGTGCCAGCAGTTACGAAGCGGGTGAGCAGTTCTTC
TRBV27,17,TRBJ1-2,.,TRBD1,CASSSLQGASLNYGYTF,TGTGCCAGCAGTTCCCTACAGGGGGCGAGTCTTAACTATGGCTACACCTTC
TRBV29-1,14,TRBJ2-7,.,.,CSVVFPSTRGEQYF,TGCAGCGTTGTGTTCCCGAGTACCCGGGGGGAGCAGTACTTC
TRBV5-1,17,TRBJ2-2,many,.,CASSPDSGLANTGELFF,TGCGCCAGCAGCCCCGACAGCGGGTTGGCGAACACCGGGGAGCTGTTTTTT
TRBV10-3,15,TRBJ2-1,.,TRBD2,CAISGGSGGGDEQFF,TGTGCCATCAGTGGGGGTAGCGGGGGAGGGGATGAGCAGTTCTTC
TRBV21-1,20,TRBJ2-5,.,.,CASSPCQDRGLLPPGETQYF,TGTGCCAGCAGTCCCTGCCAGGACAGGGGGCTTCTCCCCCCCGGGGAGACCCAGTACTTC
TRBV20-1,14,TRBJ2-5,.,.,CSASFGGRSETQYF,TGCAGTGCTAGTTTTGGGGGCCGTTCGGAGACCCAGTACTTC
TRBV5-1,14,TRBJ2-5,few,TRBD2,CASSLGSGSETQYF,TGCGCCAGCAGCCTGGGTAGCGGGAGCGAGACCCAGTACTTC
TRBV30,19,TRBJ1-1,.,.,CAWSPSLPRRAAKNTEAFF,TGTGCCTGGAGTCCATCACTACCCCGGCGGGCAGCTAAGAACACTGAAGCTTTCTTT
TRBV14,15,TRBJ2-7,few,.,CASSQDAFAAYEQYF,TGTGCCAGCAGCCAAGATGCTTTCGCAGCCTACGAGCAGTACTTC
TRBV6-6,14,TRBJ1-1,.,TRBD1,CAIATGALKAEAFF,TGTGCCATCGCAACAGGGGCCCTTAAAGCTGAAGCTTTCTTT
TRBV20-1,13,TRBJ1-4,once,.,CSARDGGAEKLFF,TGCAGTGCTAGAGATGGAGGGGCTGAAAAACTGTTTTTT
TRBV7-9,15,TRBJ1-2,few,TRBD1,CASMPRDRGHLGYTF,TGTGCCAGCATGCCCCGGGACAGGGGGCATCTTGGCTACACCTTC
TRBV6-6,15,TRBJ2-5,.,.,CASSYGGPSRETQYF,TGTGCCAGCAGTTACGGCGGACCCAGCAGGGAGACCCAGTACTTC
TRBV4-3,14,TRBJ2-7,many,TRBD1,CASSAGQGNYEQYF,TGCGCCAGCAGCGCGGGACAGGGGAACTACGAGCAGTACTTC
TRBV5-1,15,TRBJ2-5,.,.,CASSLVSTAGETQYF,TGCGCCAGCAGCTTGGTTTCGACGGCCGGGGAGACCCAGTACTTC
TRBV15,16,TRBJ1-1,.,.,CATSSRGSRAGTEAFF,TGTGCCACCAGCAGCCGGGGGTCGAGGGCCGGTACTGAAGCTTTCTTT
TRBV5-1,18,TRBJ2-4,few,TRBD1,CASSGRLTGGFGENIQYF,TGCGCCAGCAGCGGGAGACTGACAGGGGGCTTTGGCGAAAACATTCAGTACTTC
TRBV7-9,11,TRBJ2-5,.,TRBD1,CASSADRGQYF,TGTGCCAGCAGCGCTGACAGGGGGCAGTACTTC